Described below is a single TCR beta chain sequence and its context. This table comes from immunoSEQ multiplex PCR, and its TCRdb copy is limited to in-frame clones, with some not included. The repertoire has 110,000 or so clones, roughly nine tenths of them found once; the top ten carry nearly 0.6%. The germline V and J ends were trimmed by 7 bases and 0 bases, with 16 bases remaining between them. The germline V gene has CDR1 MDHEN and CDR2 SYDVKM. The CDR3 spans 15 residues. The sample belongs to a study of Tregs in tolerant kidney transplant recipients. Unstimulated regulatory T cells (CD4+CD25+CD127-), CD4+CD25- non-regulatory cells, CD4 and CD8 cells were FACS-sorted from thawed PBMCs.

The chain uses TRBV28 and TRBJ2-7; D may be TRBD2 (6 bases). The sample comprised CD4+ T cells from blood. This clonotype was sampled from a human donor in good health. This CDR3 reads CASTPLGGTSYEQYF. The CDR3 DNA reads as TGTGCCAGCACCCCCCTCGGAGGGACCTCCTACGAGCAGTACTTC.